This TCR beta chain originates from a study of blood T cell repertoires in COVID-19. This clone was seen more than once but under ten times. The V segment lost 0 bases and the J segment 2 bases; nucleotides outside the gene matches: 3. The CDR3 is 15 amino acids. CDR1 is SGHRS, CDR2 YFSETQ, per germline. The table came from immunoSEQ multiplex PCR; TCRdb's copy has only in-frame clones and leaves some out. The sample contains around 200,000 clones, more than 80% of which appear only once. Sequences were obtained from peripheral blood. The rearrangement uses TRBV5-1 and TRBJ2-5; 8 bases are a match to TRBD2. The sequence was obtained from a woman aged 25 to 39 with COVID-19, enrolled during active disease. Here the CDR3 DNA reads TGCGCCAGCAGCTTGGCCGCTAGCGGGCAAGAGACCCAGTACTTC. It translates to CASSLAASGQETQYF.